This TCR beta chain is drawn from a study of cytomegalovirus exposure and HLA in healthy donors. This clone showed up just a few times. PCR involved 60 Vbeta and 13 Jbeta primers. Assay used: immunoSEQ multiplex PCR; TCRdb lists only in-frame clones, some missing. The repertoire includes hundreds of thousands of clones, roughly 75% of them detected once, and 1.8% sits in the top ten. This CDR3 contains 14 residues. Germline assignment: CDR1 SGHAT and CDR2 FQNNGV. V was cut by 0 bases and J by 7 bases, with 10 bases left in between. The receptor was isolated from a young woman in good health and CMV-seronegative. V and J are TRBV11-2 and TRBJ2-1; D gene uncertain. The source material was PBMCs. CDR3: CASSLDLRRNEQFF. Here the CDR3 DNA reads TGTGCCAGCAGCTTAGATCTGCGTAGAAATGAGCAGTTCTTC.